A single sample gave rise to the 22 T cell receptor beta chains below, sequenced in a study of T cell clonotyping in hematopoietic cell transplantation. Method: immunoSEQ multiplex PCR; TCRdb's copy keeps in-frame clones and lacks some. The table records over 15,000 clones, 80% to 90% of them present only once. The sequencing input was peripheral blood mononuclear cells. Receptors were obtained from a middle-aged woman in good health. Some clones in this sample may be carry-over from other donors' samples.

CDR3 region: CASSLSMSSYEQYF. CDR3 DNA sequence: TGTGCCAGCAGCTTATCCATGAGCTCCTACGAGCAGTACTTC. The chain carries TRBV7-2 and TRBJ2-7; D is ambiguous. This CDR3 is built from 14 residues. The germline V and J ends were trimmed by 2 bases and 0 bases, with 8 bases remaining between them. Germline-derived CDR1 and CDR2 are SGHTA and FQGNSA. Full variable domain (missing parts from reference TRBV7-2 and TRBJ2-7): GAGVSQSPSNKVTEKGKDVELRCDPISGHTALYWYRQSLGQGLEFLIYFQGNSAPDKSGLPSDRFSAERTGGSVSTLTIQRTQQEDSAVYLCASSLSMSSYEQYFGPGTRLTVT.

The genes are TRBV7-8 and TRBJ1-1, with D unresolved. This CDR3 has 15 residues. Trimming took 4 bases from V and 0 from J, leaving 12 bases between them. CDR1 is SGHVS and CDR2 is FQNEAQ in the germline V gene. CDR3 in amino acids: CASSSRVGLNTEAFF. CDR3 bases: TGTGCCAGCAGCTCAAGGGTGGGATTGAACACTGAAGCTTTCTTT.

This rearrangement joins TRBV7-9 to TRBJ2-3; no clear D. The germline V gene has CDR1 SEHNR and CDR2 FQNEAQ (reference sequence). Trimming left V 4 bases short and J 6 bases short, with 11 bases between. The length of the CDR3 is 13 residues. CDR3 loop: CASSSRWLDTQYF. In nucleotides, the CDR3 is TGTGCCAGCAGCTCAAGGTGGTTGGATACGCAGTATTTT. Supplemented by reference TRBV7-9 and TRBJ2-3, the full variable domain reads DTGVSQNPRHKITKRGQNVTFRCDPISEHNRLYWYRQTLGQGPEFLTYFQNEAQLEKSRLLSDRFSAERPKGSFSTLEIQRTEQGDSAMYLCASSSRWLDTQYFGPGTRLTVL.

This clone has just a few counts. V usage is TRBV7-2 and J usage is TRBJ2-6, with a weak D call TRBD1 (6 bases). The CDR3 totals 18 residues. Germline V gene sequence: CDR1 SGHTA, CDR2 FQGNSA. The V and J ends lost 4 bases and 3 bases respectively, with 19 bases between them. The CDR3 DNA reads as TGTGCCAGCAGCTCCCCAGGGGCAGGATGGGTTGGGGCCAACGTCCTGACTTTC. It yields the protein CASSSPGAGWVGANVLTF.

This clone was observed a few times. The chain recombines TRBV7-9 with TRBJ2-2; possibly TRBD2 for D (5 bases). Germline CDR1 and CDR2: SEHNR and FQNEAQ (reference sequence). Trimming stripped 5 bases from V and 7 bases from J, with 14 bases between. The CDR3 length is 14 residues. CDR3 DNA: TGTGCCAGCAGCATACTCGCGGCGGGCGGGGAGCTGTTTTTT. This encodes CASSILAAGGELFF.

The rearrangement links TRBV11-3 to TRBJ2-3; D is perhaps TRBD1 (5 bases). Germline V gene data show CDR1 as SGHNT and CDR2 as YENEEA. This CDR3 has 14 amino acids. Trimming removed 2 bases from V and 4 bases from J, with 10 bases in between. The CDR3: CASSLLRGPDTQYF. CDR3 DNA: TGTGCCAGCAGCTTATTAAGGGGTCCAGATACGCAGTATTTT.

V and J are TRBV4-3 and TRBJ1-1; 7 bases line up with TRBD1. V lost 2 bases, J lost 5 bases, and 17 bases stayed unmatched. The CDR3 sequence is 18 residues long. Germline values: CDR1 LGHNA, CDR2 YSLEER. CDR3 residues: CASSQTAQGGFQDTEAFF. DNA for the CDR3: TGCGCCAGCAGCCAAACAGCGCAGGGGGGATTTCAGGATACTGAAGCTTTCTTT.

The genes are TRBV27 and TRBJ1-1; D remains ambiguous. The CDR3 runs to 13 residues. Per the germline V gene, CDR1 is MNHEY and CDR2 is SMNVEV (reference sequence). V was pared by 3 bases and J by 1 base, with 6 bases between. DNA of the CDR3: TGTGCCAGCAGTTTTCTTAGGAACACTGAAGCTTTCTTT. It codes for CASSFLRNTEAFF.

The gene calls are TRBV5-6 and TRBJ2-7; 7 bases are a match to TRBD1. This CDR3 has 14 amino acids. Germline V lookup: CDR1 SGHDT, CDR2 YYEEEE. Losses at the gene ends were 4 bases for V and 4 bases for J; bases not matched to a gene: 8. CDR3 sequence reads: CASSGQVTPYEQYF. Here the CDR3 DNA reads TGTGCCAGCAGCGGACAGGTTACGCCTTACGAGCAGTACTTC.

The rearrangement uses TRBV2 and TRBJ2-3, with a possible D match to TRBD2 (6 bases). This CDR3 contains 16 residues. Germline-derived CDR1 and CDR2 are SNHLY and FYNNEI. Trimming removed 7 bases from V and 0 bases from J, with 17 bases in between. CDR3 in amino acids: CASTPFSGVSTDTQYF. CDR3 nucleotide sequence: TGTGCCAGCACCCCTTTTAGCGGAGTTAGCACAGATACGCAGTATTTT.

The CDR3 is CASSLAAAYEQYF. The CDR3 coding sequence is TGTGCCAGCAGTTTGGCGGCGGCCTACGAGCAGTACTTC. The J gene is TRBJ2-7, the V gene TRBV27; no definite D call. The CDR3 contains 13 residues. The V gene lost 3 bases and the J gene lost 2 bases, with 8 bases spanning the gap. The germline gives CDR1 MNHEY, CDR2 SMNVEV (reference sequence).

The chain combines TRBV11-2 with TRBJ2-7; D is unclear. The germline V and J ends were trimmed by 1 base and 4 bases, with 8 bases remaining between them. The CDR3 has 13 residues. Looked up from germline, CDR1 is SGHAT and CDR2 is FQNNGV. This CDR3 is CASSLARPYEQYF. CDR3 nucleotides: TGTGCCAGCAGCTTAGCCCGGCCGTACGAGCAGTACTTC.

V gene TRBV7-2 combines with J gene TRBJ1-2; 7 nucleotides match TRBD1. CDR3 size: 14 residues. The V gene end was trimmed by 1 base and the J gene end by 2 bases; junction bases not matched to a gene: 1. CDR1 SGHTA and CDR2 FQGNSA come from the germline V gene. CDR3 bases: TGTGCCAGCAGCTTAGTGGGACAGAACTATGGCTACACCTTC. This encodes CASSLVGQNYGYTF.

The chain employs TRBV2 and TRBJ1-1, with no clear D. The germline V gene encodes CDR1 SNHLY and CDR2 FYNNEI. Trimming took off 1 base at V and 5 bases at J, with 14 bases between the two ends. The CDR3 loop spans 15 amino acids. CDR3 protein: CASSEEGSVGTEAFF. The CDR3 DNA follows: TGTGCCAGCAGTGAAGAGGGTAGCGTTGGGACTGAAGCTTTCTTT. Full variable domain (missing parts from reference TRBV2 and TRBJ1-1): EPEVTQTPSHQVTQMGQEVILRCVPISNHLYFYWYRQILGQKVEFLVSFYNNEISEKSEIFDDQFSVERPDGSNFTLKIRSTKLEDSAMYFCASSEEGSVGTEAFFGQGTRLTVV.

This clone has a handful of counts. The genes are TRBV5-6 and TRBJ2-3, with 10 positions matching TRBD1. Germline lookup yields CDR1 SGHDT and CDR2 YYEEEE. CDR3 length: 15 residues. J was trimmed by 3 bases and V by 3 bases; bases with no gene match: 4. CDR3 coding DNA: TGTGCCAGCAGCTCACCGGACAGGGGGACAGATACGCAGTATTTT. It codes for CASSSPDRGTDTQYF.

The genes are TRBV5-1 and TRBJ2-5; TRBD1 aligns across 9 bases. The CDR3 is 17 amino acids. The trim removed 5 bases at V and 7 bases at J, leaving 18 bases unmatched. Germline CDR1 reads SGHRS; CDR2 reads YFSETQ. Here the CDR3 reads CASSWNQGQGRMATQYF. The CDR3 DNA sequence: TGCGCCAGCAGTTGGAATCAGGGACAGGGTCGTATGGCGACCCAGTACTTC.

The chain couples TRBV7-9 to TRBJ2-5; D is possibly TRBD1 (6 bases). The CDR3 has 15 residues. CDR1 and CDR2 from the germline V gene are SEHNR and FQNEAQ (reference sequence). Trimming shortened V by 4 bases and J by 5 bases, and 17 bases separated the two germline ends. The CDR3 DNA reads as TGTGCCAGCAGCTATGACATCCCTGACAGGGAGACCCAGTACTTC. Its translation: CASSYDIPDRETQYF.

This clone has a handful of counts. The chain recombines TRBV6-5 with TRBJ2-7; D uncertain. Trimming removed 5 bases from V and 3 bases from J, with 8 bases in between. Germline values: CDR1 MNHEY, CDR2 SVGAGI. The CDR3 is 12 residues long. The DNA for the CDR3 is TGTGCCAGCAGTGCTGGGATCTACGAGCAGTACTTC. It is translated as CASSAGIYEQYF.

This chain connects TRBV28 to TRBJ2-5; D may correspond to TRBD1 or TRBD2 (7 bases each). This CDR3 contains 18 residues. Germline values: CDR1 MDHEN, CDR2 SYDVKM. Trimming removed 8 bases from V and 3 bases from J, with 28 bases in between. Here the CDR3 reads CASRPGRGLSLLKETQYF. The DNA of the CDR3 is TGTGCCAGCCGGCCGGGGAGGGGGCTTTCACTTCTGAAAGAGACCCAGTACTTC.

This chain joins TRBV28 and TRBJ2-7; D may be TRBD2 (5 bases). The CDR3 is made up of 16 amino acids. Trimming pared 6 bases from V and 2 bases from J, leaving 20 bases between. Germline V gene lookup returns CDR1 MDHEN and CDR2 SYDVKM. CDR3 sequence (DNA): TGTGCCAGCAGAAGCCTTACACTAGGAGAGGCCTACGAGCAGTACTTC. Protein product: CASRSLTLGEAYEQYF.

This clone has only a few counts. The V gene is TRBV10-1, the J gene TRBJ1-1, with no clear D. V dropped 5 bases and J dropped 5 bases, with 15 bases sitting between them. This CDR3 contains 14 residues. Germline assignment: CDR1 WNHNN and CDR2 SYGVQD (reference sequence). This chain's CDR3 is CASSMRRERTEAFF. For the CDR3, the DNA is TGCGCCAGCAGTATGAGGCGGGAGAGGACTGAAGCTTTCTTT.

The chain is built from TRBV19 and TRBJ1-5; 10 bases map to TRBD1. CDR1 and CDR2 from the germline V gene are LNHDA and SQIVND (reference sequence). With V trimmed by 3 bases and J by 6 bases, 5 bases remained unmatched. The CDR3 is 15 amino acids. The CDR3 is CASSMLGTGVQPQHF. The CDR3 coding sequence is TGTGCCAGTAGTATGCTTGGGACAGGGGTTCAGCCCCAGCATTTT.